What follows are 20 T cell receptor beta chains derived from one specimen sequenced in a study of human T cells and chemical hapten exposure. TCRdb redid the calling of the RACE reads with MiXCR, one entry per CDR3 protein. The sample comprises 50,000 to 65,000 distinct CDR3 sequences, 9.4% of which are singletons, and 13% to 15% rests with the top ten. Regarding time point: pre-sensitization, week 0. Treatment denoted: therapeutic diphenylcyclopropenone sensitization with weekly scalp DPC. The sample consisted of whole blood, taken in connection with sensitization to the hapten diphenylcyclopropenone (DPC). These receptors came from a woman between 40 and 55 years old with alopecia areata. Some clones in this sample may be carry-over from other donors' samples.

This clonotype has a count of ten or more. The V call is TRBV29-1, the J call TRBJ2-7, with D unclear. Trimming removed 4 bases at V and 3 bases at J, with 13 bases between. This CDR3 has 13 residues. The germline CDR1 and CDR2 sequences are SQVTM and ANQGSEA. The CDR3 DNA reads as TGCAGCGTTGTCACCCCCCAGGACTACGAGCAGTACTTC. Its protein product is CSVVTPQDYEQYF.

There are many counts of this clonotype. V and J are TRBV14 and TRBJ2-6; D assignment may be TRBD1 or TRBD2 (5 bases each). The germline V gene has CDR1 SGHDN and CDR2 FVKESK. Trimming took 4 bases from V and 1 from J, leaving 17 bases between them. This CDR3 is 18 amino acids long. The CDR3 protein is CASSPRWDLGSGANVLTF. The CDR3 bases are TGTGCCAGCAGCCCCCGATGGGACCTTGGGTCTGGGGCCAACGTCCTGACTTTC.

A note on this clonotype: A much bigger clone sits one base away, suggesting this may be a read error. The chain couples TRBV9 to TRBJ2-3; D perhaps matches TRBD1 (5 bases). Trimming left V 3 bases short and J 6 bases short, with 14 bases between. Germline loops: CDR1 SGDLS, CDR2 YYNGEE. The CDR3 totals 14 residues. The CDR3: CASSGRIGADTQYF. The CDR3 DNA sequence: TGTGCCAGCAGCGGAAGGATAGGGGCCGATACGCAGTATTTT.

This chain connects TRBV29-1 to TRBJ2-1, with no clear D. Germline V gives CDR1 SQVTM, CDR2 ANQGSEA. Trimming shortened V by 1 base and J by 4 bases, and 11 bases separated the two germline ends. This CDR3 comprises 14 residues. This CDR3 is CSVEGRNIYNEQFF. DNA of the CDR3: TGCAGCGTTGAAGGACGGAACATATACAATGAGCAGTTCTTC.

This clonotype has a count of ten or more. This chain joins TRBV5-5 and TRBJ2-5; D possibly matches TRBD1 or TRBD2 (6 bases each). Germline loops: CDR1 SGHKS, CDR2 YYEKEE (reference sequence). The V end was cut by 7 bases, the J end by 2 bases, with 18 bases between. This CDR3 region has 15 residues. CDR3 in amino acids: CASGAGQGSQETQYF. The CDR3 nucleotides read TGTGCCAGCGGTGCGGGGCAGGGGTCACAAGAGACCCAGTACTTC.

This clonotype was found many times. This rearrangement joins TRBV12-3 or TRBV12-4 to TRBJ2-7, with TRBD2 matching over 8 bases. V shed 6 bases and J 1 base; nucleotides not matched to a gene: 5. CDR3 length: 14 amino acids. DNA of the CDR3: TGTGCCAGCAGCCCAGCGGGGGCATCCTACGAGCAGTACTTC. It is translated as CASSPAGASYEQYF.

This clonotype was counted at least ten times. The chain couples TRBV15 to TRBJ2-4; D unclear. Germline V gene lookup returns CDR1 LNHNV and CDR2 YYDKDF (reference sequence). Trimming cost V 3 bases and J 9 bases, with 12 bases left between them. The CDR3 totals 13 residues. CDR3 sequence reads: CATSSESRGIQYF. The DNA of the CDR3 is TGTGCCACCAGCAGCGAAAGTCGAGGCATTCAGTACTTC.

The chain links TRBV4-1 to TRBJ1-1; the D is unclear. V shed 0 bases and J shed 0 bases, with 8 bases lying between them. The V gene's germline CDR1 is MGHRA and CDR2 YSYEKL. The CDR3 extends over 15 amino acids. The CDR3 reads CASSQDRSMNTEAFF. As DNA, the CDR3 is TGCGCCAGCAGCCAAGACCGCTCAATGAACACTGAAGCTTTCTTT.

This clonotype has a count of ten or more. The rearrangement joins TRBV12-3 or TRBV12-4 to TRBJ2-3; D ambiguous. Trimming left V 3 bases short and J 3 bases short, with 4 bases between. CDR3 size: 12 residues. CDR3 nucleotide sequence: TGTGCCAGCAGTTTTGGAACAGATACGCAGTATTTT. Residues: CASSFGTDTQYF.

This clonotype was observed at least ten times. This chain joins TRBV29-1 and TRBJ2-2; 8 bases are a match to TRBD1. Germline CDR1 is SQVTM and CDR2 is ANQGSEA. With 3 bases clipped from V and 2 bases from J, the junction kept 2 bases outside the gene matches. CDR3 length: 14 amino acids. CDR3 amino acids: CSVDGQGNTGELFF. The CDR3 nucleotides read TGCAGCGTTGATGGACAGGGAAACACCGGGGAGCTGTTTTTT.

In this sample, this clonotype turned up many times. This chain uses TRBV6-6 with TRBJ1-4; D is perhaps TRBD1 (5 bases). CDR1 MNHNY and CDR2 SVGAGI come from the germline V gene (reference sequence). The CDR3 is made up of 16 amino acids. V lost 5 bases and J 0 bases, leaving 13 bases between the germline ends. CDR3: CASSQGHSTTNEKLFF. The CDR3 DNA follows: TGTGCCAGCAGTCAAGGACACTCGACAACTAATGAAAAACTGTTTTTT.

At least ten counts were recorded for this clonotype. The chain combines TRBV20-1 with TRBJ2-1, with D possibly TRBD2 on 6 matching bases. The V end lost 3 bases, the J end lost 6 bases, and 15 bases lay between the germline ends. This CDR3 contains 14 residues. CDR1 DFQATT and CDR2 SNEGSKA come from the germline V gene (reference sequence). The CDR3 nucleotides read TGCAGTGCTAGGTGGCGGCGGGGCCCCAATGAGCAGTTCTTC. It is translated as CSARWRRGPNEQFF.

This clonotype came up many times. This chain links TRBV6-7 with TRBJ1-2; D ambiguous. TRBV6-7 is known as an ORF, though its function is uncertain. V was trimmed by 0 bases and J by 4 bases, leaving 15 bases between them. The CDR3 contains 16 residues. CDR3 loop: CASSYSAGRTTYGYTF. The CDR3 bases are TGTGCCAGCAGTTACTCTGCCGGGCGTACGACCTATGGCTACACCTTC.

This clonotype has a count of ten or more. This chain joins TRBV6-5 and TRBJ1-2, with a possible D match to TRBD1 (6 bases). V was shortened by 7 bases and J by 7 bases, with 19 bases between the two germline ends. Per the germline V gene, CDR1 is MNHEY and CDR2 is SVGAGI. CDR3 length equals 14 residues. CDR3 DNA sequence: TGTGCCAGCACCGCCGGGGGCTCGGGGGCTGGCTACACCTTC. Its protein product is CASTAGGSGAGYTF.

Ten or more counts support this clonotype. This chain joins TRBV7-6 and TRBJ2-3, with 11 bases identical to TRBD1. Germline V gene sequence: CDR1 SGHVS, CDR2 FNYEAQ. The CDR3 contains 17 residues. The ends lost 5 bases at V and 2 bases at J; junction bases unmatched: 9. CDR3 nucleotides: TGTGCCAGCAGCAAACAGGACAGGGGGCCCCCCACAGATACGCAGTATTTT. The encoded protein is CASSKQDRGPPTDTQYF. Full variable domain (remainder filled in from reference TRBV7-6 and TRBJ2-3): GAGVSQSPRYKVTKRGQDVALRCDPISGHVSLYWYRQALGQGPEFLTYFNYEAQQDKSGLPNDRFSAERPEGSISTLTIQRTEQRDSAMYRCASSKQDRGPPTDTQYFGPGTRLTVL.

This clonotype was recorded a few times. This rearrangement joins TRBV6-1 to TRBJ2-2, with 10 bases identical to TRBD2. V lost 6 bases and J lost 1; bases outside the gene matches: 2. This CDR3 region has 15 residues. Germline CDR1 MNHNS, CDR2 SASEGT. CDR3 DNA: TGTGCCAGCAGACGGACTAGCGGGAACACCGGGGAGCTGTTTTTT. This gives the protein CASRRTSGNTGELFF.

There are many counts of this clonotype. The chain joins TRBV29-1 to TRBJ2-5; D might be TRBD2 (6 bases). The CDR3 is made up of 13 amino acids. Germline V gene lookup returns CDR1 SQVTM and CDR2 ANQGSEA. V was trimmed by 6 bases and J by 1 base, leaving 12 bases between them. In DNA form, the CDR3 reads TGCAGCGTGTACGGGGACTTCCAAGAGACCCAGTACTTC. Translated: CSVYGDFQETQYF. Full variable domain (outside the CDR3, taken from reference TRBV29-1 and TRBJ2-5): SAVISQKPSRDICQRGTSLTIQCQVDSQVTMMFWYRQQPGQSLTLIATANQGSEATYESGFVIDKFPISRPNLTFSTLTVSNMSPEDSSIYLCSVYGDFQETQYFGPGTRLLVL.

This clonotype has just a few counts. The chain employs TRBV12-3 or TRBV12-4 and TRBJ2-3; TRBD2 agrees at 9 bases. CDR3 length equals 14 residues. V lost 5 bases and J lost 6; bases outside the gene matches: 6. In DNA, the CDR3 is TGTGCCAGCAGTGAACTAGCGGGCAGCGATACGCAGTATTTT. This translates into CASSELAGSDTQYF.

This clonotype was seen many times. The V and J genes are TRBV7-2 and TRBJ1-5; unclear D gene. V was pared by 5 bases and J by 0 bases, with 17 bases between. Germline V lookup: CDR1 SGHTA, CDR2 FQGNSA. The CDR3 consists of 17 residues. The CDR3 DNA follows: TGTGCCAGCAGCCACGTGCGGCCCGATTATAGCAATCAGCCCCAGCATTTT. It yields the protein CASSHVRPDYSNQPQHF. The whole variable domain, remainder taken from reference TRBV7-2 and TRBJ1-5, is GAGVSQSPSNKVTEKGKDVELRCDPISGHTALYWYRQSLGQGLEFLIYFQGNSAPDKSGLPSDRFSAERTGGSVSTLTIQRTQQEDSAVYLCASSHVRPDYSNQPQHFGDGTRLSIL.

This clonotype was observed at least ten times. The CDR3 loop is CASRGQGRVPGELFF. As DNA, the CDR3 is TGTGCCAGCAGAGGACAGGGGAGAGTCCCCGGGGAGCTGTTTTTT. The chain recombines TRBV25-1 with TRBJ2-2; 9 nucleotides line up with TRBD1. Per the germline V gene, CDR1 is MGHDK and CDR2 is SYGVNS. CDR3 length: 15 amino acids. V dropped 6 bases and J dropped 6; count of bases not matched to a gene: 8.